This T cell receptor (beta chain) was sequenced in a study of cytomegalovirus exposure and HLA in healthy donors. Study-level information: Genotyping of 430 or so donors showed that around 85% belonged to the Caucasian-associated ancestry cluster. Regarding the study as a whole: In most subjects, TCR beta sequences reportedly gave accurate predictions of HLA-A and HLA-B alleles. Analysis was carried out at a later point, and it linked a missense DCLRE1C variant to TCR beta V- and J-gene trimming.

Looked up from germline, CDR1 is SNHLY and CDR2 is FYNNEI. Trimming pared 2 bases from V and 2 bases from J, leaving 13 bases between. The CDR3 runs 17 residues. It was with 60 Vbeta and 13 Jbeta primers that the PCR ran. Sequencing used immunoSEQ multiplex PCR; TCRdb keeps in-frame clones, though not all of them. The top ten hold approximately 7.7% of the sample, which has 95,000 to 100,000 clones, 70% to 80% seen once. A word on this clone: Its antigen is unknown.

Material: PBMCs. The TCR comes from a female donor in good health and CMV-seronegative. The J gene is TRBJ2-6, the V gene TRBV2; D perhaps matches TRBD2 (6 bases). The CDR3 sequence is CASSEPAGRPGANVLTF. The CDR3 nucleotides read TGTGCCAGCAGTGAACCGGCGGGGAGACCTGGGGCCAACGTCCTGACTTTC.